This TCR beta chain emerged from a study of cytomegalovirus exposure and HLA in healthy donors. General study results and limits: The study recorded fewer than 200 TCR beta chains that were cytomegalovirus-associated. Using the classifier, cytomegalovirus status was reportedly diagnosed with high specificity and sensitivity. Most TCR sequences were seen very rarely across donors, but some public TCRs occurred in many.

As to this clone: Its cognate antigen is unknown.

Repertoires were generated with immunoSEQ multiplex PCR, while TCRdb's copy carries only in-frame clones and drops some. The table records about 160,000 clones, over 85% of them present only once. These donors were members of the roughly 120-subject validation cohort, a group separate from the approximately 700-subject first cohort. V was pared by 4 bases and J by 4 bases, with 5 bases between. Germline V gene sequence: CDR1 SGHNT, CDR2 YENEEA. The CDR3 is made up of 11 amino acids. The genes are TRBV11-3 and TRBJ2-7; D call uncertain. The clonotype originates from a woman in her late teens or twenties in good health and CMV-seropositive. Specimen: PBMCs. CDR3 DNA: TGTGCCAGCAGCTCAGGTTACGAGCAGTACTTC. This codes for CASSSGYEQYF.